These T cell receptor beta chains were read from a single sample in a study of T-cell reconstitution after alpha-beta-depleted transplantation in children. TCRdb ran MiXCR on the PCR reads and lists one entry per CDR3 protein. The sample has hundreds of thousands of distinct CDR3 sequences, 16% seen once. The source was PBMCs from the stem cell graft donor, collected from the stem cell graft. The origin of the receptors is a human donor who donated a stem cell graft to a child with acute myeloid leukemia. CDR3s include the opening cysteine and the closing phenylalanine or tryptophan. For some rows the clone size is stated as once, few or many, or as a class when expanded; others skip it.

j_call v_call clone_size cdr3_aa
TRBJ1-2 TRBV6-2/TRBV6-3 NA CASSYPGQGSYGYTF
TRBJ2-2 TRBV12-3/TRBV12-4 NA CASSLEGRGTGELFF
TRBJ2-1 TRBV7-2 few CASSFLGGGTYNEQFF
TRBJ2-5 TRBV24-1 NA CATSDRDSRPGETQYF
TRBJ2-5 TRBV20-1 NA CSAIPTGERETQYF
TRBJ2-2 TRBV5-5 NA CASSLVGNANTGELFF
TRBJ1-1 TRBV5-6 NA CASSFYICSAVPEAFF
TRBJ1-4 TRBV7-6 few CASRSGTTNNEKLFF
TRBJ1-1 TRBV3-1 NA CASSQDPGTEAFF
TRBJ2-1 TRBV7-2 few CASSLEGASYNEQFF
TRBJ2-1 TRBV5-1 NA CASSWAGTGGDEQFF